The 17 T cell receptor beta chains presented below share a single source sample, sequenced in a study of blood T cell repertoires in COVID-19. Measured with immunoSEQ multiplex PCR; TCRdb has only the in-frame clones, and not every one. The sample lists about 97,000 clones, 84% occurring once. The sample comprised peripheral blood. The origin of the receptors is a man aged 40-49 years with active or convalescent COVID-19.

This chain joins TRBV7-2 and TRBJ2-3, with TRBD2 matching 9 bases. The germline CDR1 and CDR2 sequences are SGHTA and FQGNSA. The junction had 7 bases not matched to a gene; V was cut back by 2 bases and J by 4 bases. The CDR3 sequence is 16 residues long. CDR3 sequence: CASSLNGGGGADTQYF. The CDR3 DNA reads as TGTGCCAGCAGCTTAAATGGCGGGGGGGGTGCAGATACGCAGTATTTT. The entire variable domain, with the rest obtained from reference TRBV7-2 and TRBJ2-3, is as follows: GAGVSQSPSNKVTEKGKDVELRCDPISGHTALYWYRQSLGQGLEFLIYFQGNSAPDKSGLPSDRFSAERTGGSVSTLTIQRTQQEDSAVYLCASSLNGGGGADTQYFGPGTRLTVL.

The rearrangement links TRBV4-3 to TRBJ2-6; perhaps TRBD2 as D (5 bases). Germline values: CDR1 LGHNA, CDR2 YSLEER. V lost 0 bases, J lost 4 bases, and 13 bases lay in between. This CDR3 is built from 17 residues. Here the CDR3 reads CASSQDPRGMGANVLTF. CDR3 nucleotides: TGCGCCAGCAGCCAAGATCCCCGGGGTATGGGGGCCAACGTCCTGACTTTC.

The chain joins TRBV4-1 to TRBJ1-4, with 7 bases aligning to TRBD1. V was clipped by 4 bases and J by 7 bases; unmatched bases: 9. The germline V gene has CDR1 MGHRA and CDR2 YSYEKL. The CDR3 spans 15 residues. The CDR3 DNA is TGCGCCAGCAGCCTTCCCGGGGCAGGGGGTGAAAAACTGTTTTTT. Protein: CASSLPGAGGEKLFF.

The chain is built from TRBV12-3 or TRBV12-4 and TRBJ2-4; tentative D call: TRBD1 (6 bases). CDR3 length: 13 amino acids. V was shortened by 6 bases and J by 7 bases, with 13 bases between the two germline ends. CDR3 loop: CASSNQGLNIQYF. CDR3 DNA: TGTGCCAGCAGCAATCAGGGGTTGAACATTCAGTACTTC.

The chain combines TRBV11-2 with TRBJ2-2, with 9 bases that match TRBD2. The CDR3 sequence is 16 residues long. The V segment lost 1 base and the J segment 0 bases; nucleotides outside the gene matches: 0. CDR1 SGHAT and CDR2 FQNNGV come from the germline V gene. For the CDR3, the DNA is TGTGCCAGCAGCTTAGGCGGGGGGGCGAACACCGGGGAGCTGTTTTTT. Protein: CASSLGGGANTGELFF.

The chain couples TRBV4-1 to TRBJ2-5; tentatively, D is TRBD1 (6 bases). This CDR3 has 16 amino acids. Trimming stripped 1 base from V and 5 bases from J, with 17 bases between. Germline lookup yields CDR1 MGHRA and CDR2 YSYEKL. This CDR3 reads CASSQAGQSNWETQYF. The CDR3 bases are TGCGCCAGCAGCCAAGCGGGACAATCAAATTGGGAGACCCAGTACTTC.

The rearrangement uses TRBV7-6 and TRBJ2-1; 9 bases align to TRBD2. From germline, CDR1 is SGHVS and CDR2 FNYEAQ. J gave up 3 bases and V 7 bases, and 19 bases lay outside the gene matches. This CDR3 is 19 amino acids long. The CDR3 DNA reads as TGTGCCAGCACCACAAGGGCCCAACAGAGCGGGGGGATCTACAATGAGCAGTTCTTC. Its translation is CASTTRAQQSGGIYNEQFF.

The chain links TRBV19 to TRBJ1-2; possible D gene TRBD1, 6 bases. Germline V gene data show CDR1 as LNHDA and CDR2 as SQIVND (reference sequence). CDR3 size: 14 residues. Trimming cost V 5 bases and J 0 bases, with 10 bases left between them. This CDR3 is CASSVTGANYGYTF. Here the CDR3 DNA reads TGTGCCAGTAGTGTGACAGGAGCTAACTATGGCTACACCTTC.

J is TRBJ2-1 and V is TRBV11-2; 11 bases match TRBD2. The J segment lost 3 bases and the V segment lost 5 bases, leaving 3 bases of the junction unmatched. The germline V gene has CDR1 SGHAT and CDR2 FQNNGV. The CDR3 is made up of 15 amino acids. This chain's CDR3 is CASSQGLAVYNEQFF. The CDR3 region has the DNA TGTGCCAGCAGCCAGGGACTAGCGGTCTACAATGAGCAGTTCTTC.

This clone was counted a single time. The J gene is TRBJ2-1, the V gene TRBV15; 7 bases are a match to TRBD2. The CDR3 consists of 15 residues. CDR1 LNHNV and CDR2 YYDKDF come from the germline V gene (reference sequence). V lost 1 base and J lost 0; bases outside the gene matches: 0. CDR3 bases: TGTGCCACCAGCAGAGGGGGGGGCTCCTACAATGAGCAGTTCTTC. It codes for CATSRGGGSYNEQFF.

This chain joins TRBV5-1 and TRBJ2-7; D is ambiguous. CDR1 SGHRS and CDR2 YFSETQ come from the germline V gene. V gave up 6 bases and J gave up 1 base, with 23 bases separating them. The length of the CDR3 is 17 residues. CDR3 DNA sequence: TGCGCCAGCACCTACTCCCCCAGTTACGCTAGTTCCTACGAGCAGTACTTC. Residues: CASTYSPSYASSYEQYF. The entire variable domain, with the rest obtained from reference TRBV5-1 and TRBJ2-7, is as follows: KAGVTQTPRYLIKTRGQQVTLSCSPISGHRSVSWYQQTPGQGLQFLFEYFSETQRNKGNFPGRFSGRQFSNSRSEMNVSTLELGDSALYLCASTYSPSYASSYEQYFGPGTRLTVT.

The genes are TRBV6-5 and TRBJ1-2, with 7 bases that match TRBD1. There are 14 residues in the CDR3. Germline V gene lookup returns CDR1 MNHEY and CDR2 SVGAGI. The V gene end was trimmed by 1 base and the J gene end by 4 bases; junction bases not matched to a gene: 3. The CDR3 region is CASSYFGTAYGYTF. The CDR3 bases are TGTGCCAGCAGTTACTTTGGGACAGCCTATGGCTACACCTTC.

This chain connects TRBV25-1 to TRBJ1-2; D remains ambiguous. With 3 bases removed from V and 7 bases from J, the gap between germline ends came to 15 bases. CDR3 length: 14 residues. CDR1 is MGHDK and CDR2 is SYGVNS in the germline V gene. This CDR3 reads CASSDVRGNGGYTF. The CDR3 region has the DNA TGTGCCAGCAGTGATGTACGAGGGAACGGTGGCTACACCTTC.

The table lists this clone with a few counts. The V call is TRBV10-2, the J call TRBJ2-7, with TRBD2 matching over 7 bases. Germline CDR1 and CDR2: WSHSY and SAAADI. V was pared by 8 bases and J by 6 bases, with 7 bases of the junction left unmatched. The CDR3 is made up of 12 amino acids. The chain's CDR3 is CASRRGEGEQYF. CDR3 DNA sequence: TGCGCCAGCCGCCGCGGGGAGGGCGAGCAGTACTTC.

The rearrangement links TRBV11-2 to TRBJ1-2; D is perhaps TRBD1 (6 bases). This CDR3 is built from 13 residues. Germline V gene data show CDR1 as SGHAT and CDR2 as FQNNGV. V lost 6 bases, J lost 8 bases, and 16 bases lay in between. The CDR3 loop reads CASSARDTGGYTF. The DNA of the CDR3 is TGTGCCAGCAGTGCCAGGGACACGGGCGGCTACACCTTC.

This sequence joins TRBV9 and TRBJ2-5, with D perhaps TRBD1 (6 bases). The V end lost 5 bases, the J end lost 5 bases, and 22 bases lay between the germline ends. Germline loops: CDR1 SGDLS, CDR2 YYNGEE. This CDR3 has 16 amino acids. CDR3 coding DNA: TGTGCCAGCAGTCGCAGCCATTGGACAGCAGGGGAGACCCAGTACTTC. This translates into CASSRSHWTAGETQYF.

This clone was seen a few times. The chain uses TRBV14 and TRBJ1-2, with D possibly TRBD1 on 5 matching bases. The CDR3 totals 13 residues. Germline V lookup: CDR1 SGHDN, CDR2 FVKESK. V shed 0 bases and J shed 5 bases, with 7 bases lying between them. The DNA for the CDR3 is TGTGCCAGCAGCCAAGACGGACAATATGGCTACACCTTC. This gives the protein CASSQDGQYGYTF.